This entry features one TCR beta chain sequence. The antigen remains unidentified. The CDR3 runs 13 residues. Germline V lookup: CDR1 MNHEY, CDR2 SMNVEV (reference sequence). The junction had 1 base not matched to a gene; V was cut back by 2 bases and J by 3 bases. These data originate in a study of graft-versus-host responses after intestinal transplantation. Assay used: immunoSEQ multiplex PCR; TCRdb lists only in-frame clones, some missing. Here the sample spans 70,000 to 95,000 clones, about 93% being singletons. Sequencing used unstimulated CD8+ T cells sorted from spleen or lymph node cells, obtained before transplant. The chain couples TRBV27 to TRBJ2-7; 7 bases are shared with TRBD1. The receptor was isolated from a human donor who was the organ donor for an intestinal transplant. CDR3 nucleotide sequence: TGTGCCAGCAGTTTACAGGGGGACTACGAGCAGTACTTC. Translation gives CASSLQGDYEQYF.